Given below is one T cell receptor beta chain in context. Germline trimming cut 4 bases from V and 1 base from J; bases unmatched to any gene: 6. The CDR3 has 15 amino acids. Germline assignment: CDR1 SEHNR and CDR2 FQNEAQ (reference sequence). Generated by immunoSEQ multiplex PCR, the TCRdb table keeps only in-frame clones and is missing some. The data show tens of thousands of clones, under 90% seen once. The sample originates from a study of regulatory dendritic cells for organ transplantation. The chain has TRBV7-9 and TRBJ1-1; 7 nucleotides agree with TRBD1. This clonotype was obtained from a human donor in good health. The sequenced sample was naive CD8+ T cells from blood. The subset was: CD45RA+ naive T cells. This CDR3 is CASSYRGTENTEAFF. The DNA for the CDR3 is TGTGCCAGCAGCTATCGTGGGACAGAGAACACTGAAGCTTTCTTT.